This T cell receptor beta chain emerged from a study of radiotherapy plus CTLA-4 blockade in lung cancer. The method was immunoSEQ multiplex PCR; TCRdb's version includes in-frame clones alone and lacks a portion of them. The sample lists about 88,000 clones, roughly 70% occurring once. Worth noting for this clone: Its antigen is unknown.

Whole-study results and caveats: In blood, tumor-derived TCR clones expanded after radiotherapy plus ipilimumab.

This CDR3 has 11 amino acids. CDR1 is SGHNT, CDR2 YYREEE, per germline (reference sequence). Trimming removed 5 bases from V and 1 base from J, with 3 bases in between. The chain combines TRBV5-4 with TRBJ1-1; no reliable D call. Sequencing used peripheral blood, obtained from a patient treated with radiotherapy plus ipilimumab. The clonotype originates from a human donor with non-small cell lung cancer that progressed on radiotherapy plus ipilimumab. In nucleotides, the CDR3 is TGTGCCAGCAGGGGGAACACTGAAGCTTTCTTT. Amino acid sequence: CASRGNTEAFF.